Listed here are 9 T cell receptor beta chains from one sample, sequenced in a study of T cells in Graves' hyperthyroidism and ophthalmopathy. RNA transcripts served as the template for amplifying TCR beta CDR3 regions. The study used the HTBI primer set for a first-round RT-PCR of the TCR CDR3. One entry per CDR3 protein, called by TCRdb with MiXCR from the multiplex PCR reads. Of 800,000 or so distinct CDR3 sequences listed, 35% to 40% were seen once; the top ten hold roughly 8.3%. Sequenced sample: blood. The receptor source for this set is a man aged 18 to 30 with Graves' hyperthyroidism.

The rearrangement links TRBV15 to TRBJ1-6; D possibly corresponds to TRBD1 (6 bases). Trimming took 0 bases from V and 8 from J, leaving 11 bases between them. The CDR3 runs to 15 residues. Germline lookup yields CDR1 LNHNV and CDR2 YYDKDF (reference sequence). Here the CDR3 reads CATSRDGGPDSPLHF. CDR3 in DNA: TGTGCCACCAGCAGAGATGGGGGCCCGGATTCACCCCTCCACTTT.

This clonotype was counted between two and nine times. The chain employs TRBV7-2 and TRBJ2-5; TRBD1 is a possible D gene (5 bases). The CDR3 spans 17 residues. In germline, CDR1 is SGHTA, CDR2 FQGNSA. Trimming took off 0 bases at V and 0 bases at J, with 14 bases between the two ends. The CDR3 DNA reads as TGTGCCAGCAGCTTAGCTGGTGGGGCACGGTACCAAGAGACCCAGTACTTC. Protein product: CASSLAGGARYQETQYF.

The V call is TRBV24-1, the J call TRBJ1-4; TRBD1 might be the D (5 bases). Germline V gene lookup returns CDR1 KGHDR and CDR2 SFDVKD. The CDR3 consists of 14 residues. V lost 2 bases to trimming and J lost 8 bases, with 11 bases between them. This CDR3 is CATSDSAGTEKLFF. CDR3 DNA: TGTGCCACCAGTGATTCGGCAGGGACGGAAAAACTGTTTTTT.

The gene calls are TRBV12-3 or TRBV12-4 and TRBJ2-5; D is undetermined. V was pared by 6 bases and J by 4 bases, with 18 bases between. CDR3 size: 15 residues. The CDR3 nucleotides read TGTGCCAGCAGCCAAGTAAATATAGCCGCAGAGACCCAGTACTTC. This sequence encodes CASSQVNIAAETQYF.

As regards this clonotype: A read error may be the cause here, since a much bigger clone is one base away. The chain uses TRBV7-9 and TRBJ1-2; possible D gene TRBD1, 6 bases. The CDR3 extends over 12 amino acids. Per the germline V gene, CDR1 is SEHNR and CDR2 is FQNEAQ (reference sequence). The V end lost 0 bases, the J end lost 12 bases, and 11 bases lay between the germline ends. The chain's CDR3 is CASSLAGTSHTF. In nucleotides, the CDR3 is TGTGCCAGCAGCTTAGCCGGGACATCACACACCTTC.

This sequence joins TRBV6-1 and TRBJ1-1; no clear D. V was pared by 5 bases and J by 6 bases, with 13 bases between. Germline values: CDR1 MNHNS, CDR2 SASEGT. The CDR3 runs 13 residues. The CDR3 DNA reads as TGTGCCAGCAGTCCCCCGGGTGTAGCTGAAGCTTTCTTT. The encoded protein is CASSPPGVAEAFF.

This clonotype occurred many times. The germline gene is not matched at one end of the junction; a read error may be the cause. The rearrangement links TRBV7-7 to TRBJ1-5; D call uncertain. The germline V gene encodes CDR1 SSHAT and CDR2 FNYEAQ (reference sequence). The CDR3 contains 13 residues. Here the CDR3 reads CASSLDWGQPQHF. The CDR3 DNA follows: TGTGCTAGCAGCCTCGACTGGGGTCAGCCCCAGCATTTT.

The rearrangement joins TRBV20-1 to TRBJ1-4, with D possibly matching TRBD1 (6 bases). The CDR3 has 14 amino acids. V was pared by 6 bases and J by 1 base, with 12 bases between. Germline CDR1 DFQATT, CDR2 SNEGSKA (reference sequence). CDR3 sequence reads: CSAPRGGTNEKLFF. CDR3 DNA sequence: TGCAGTGCCCCCAGGGGAGGAACTAATGAAAAACTGTTTTTT.

This clonotype was counted between two and nine times. CDR3 region: CASSPSWLAASYEQYF. In DNA, the CDR3 is TGTGCCAGCAGCCCTTCTTGGCTAGCGGCCTCCTACGAGCAGTACTTC. The V and J genes are TRBV7-2 and TRBJ2-7; 7 nucleotides agree with TRBD2. The CDR3 covers 16 residues. Per the germline V gene, CDR1 is SGHTA and CDR2 is FQGNSA. The V gene end was trimmed by 5 bases and the J gene end by 0 bases; junction bases not matched to a gene: 10.